This TCR beta chain was recorded in a study of blood T cells in healthy people across ages (dated by TCRdb to about 2015). Looking at the study overall: In model experiments, template switching captured roughly one uniquely barcoded TCR beta cDNA molecule for every two T cells. Donors were grouped into four age groups: young (average approximately 15 years), middle-aged (39), aged (around 62) and long-lived (approximately 81). To track age-related changes in TCR beta repertoire diversity, the study relied on deep sequencing normalized with unique cDNA molecular identifiers. To avoid experimental bias, donors of different ages were randomly spread across the sequencing lanes. For two donors (one aged 18 to 30 and one aged 80 or older), the study analyzed two additional independent replicas of 1 million unique cDNA reads from the same blood draw. Overall study results and their limits: Estimates of total diversity based on one million sequenced T cells were considered lower bounds and underestimates. As age increased, observed TCR beta diversity per million T cells dropped in a roughly linear way, and a significant reduction was already evident by age 40. A strong correlation was found between observed TCR beta diversity and the percentage of naive T cells measured by flow cytometry. Because the CMV infection status of the donors was unknown, age-related changes in expanded clonotypes may potentially have been confounded. Since profiling was done on bulk unsorted PBMCs, naive and antigen-experienced compartments could not be conclusively compared. The long-lived group showed more naive CD4+ T cells, fewer expanded clones and increased TCR diversity than the aged group, suggesting age selection.

For CDR1 and CDR2, the germline V gene lists MNHEY and SVGAGI. Inclusive of the bounding cysteine and phenylalanine, the CDR3 is 15 residues long. Of the read, only the CDR3 DNA is kept; its 45 bases are in frame from base 1. Trimming removed 0 bases from V and 0 bases from J, leaving 8 bases between the germline ends. Systemically healthy Caucasian individuals from Russia, around 38 in total and aged about 6 to 100 years, were included as donors. Each donor gave about 9.7 milliliters of peripheral blood, drawn into EDTA-treated Vacutainer tubes. PBMCs were isolated by Ficoll-Paque density-gradient centrifugation, with at least 7 million obtained per sample. Trizol reagent was used to extract total RNA from the PBMCs, yielding at least 5 micrograms per sample. For every donor, flow cytometry on a PBMC aliquot measured the percentage of naive CD45RAhigh/CD27high T cells. Turning to this clonotype: This clone's antigen is unknown. One base away there is no much larger clone; base qualities are not given.

The library relied on 5' RACE. The sample was run on an Illumina HiSeq 2500. A second PCR of roughly 6 to 11 cycles was performed with a sample-barcoded 5' primer and a J-beta primer mix. Each TCR beta cDNA molecule received a unique molecular identifier from a template-switch 5' adaptor carrying 12 random nucleotides. At least 3 million CDR3-containing paired-end reads were obtained from each sample. First-strand cDNA synthesis was performed from all RNA using the Mint cDNA synthesis kit, with priming by a TRBC-specific oligonucleotide. After uracil-DNA glycosylase treatment, a first 18-cycle PCR used universal primers M1SS and BC2_uni_R on all cDNA. The authors' pipeline ran thus. Each sample was normalized by randomly selecting 1 million high-quality reads, each carrying a distinct molecular identifier. Instead of being binned into consensus sequences, reads with shared molecular identifiers were discarded. MiTCR, run with a Q25 quality threshold and the strictest error-elimination algorithm, handled CDR3 identification, clonotype clustering and error correction. Lower-bound total TCR beta diversity was estimated with a nonparametric unseen species model using Euler transformation. TCRdb's own reprocessing of the public reads used fastp at Q25 and MiXCR and kept productive beta chains. Each CDR3 protein gets just one entry, which takes the most common genes and DNA from the rows behind it. TCRdb, rather than the study authors, made the V and J calls. The sample profile shows 700,000 to 800,000 distinct CDR3 sequences; around 46% of them were found once. The top ten hold 20% to 25% of the sample.

The origin of this receptor is an older woman in good health. The sequence links TRBV6-5 to TRBJ2-5; a tentative D call is TRBD1 (5 bases match). The sequencing input was blood. The sequenced DNA is TGTGCCAGCAGTTACTCGGCAGGGTACCAAGAGACCCAGTACTTC. This gives the protein CASSYSAGYQETQYF.